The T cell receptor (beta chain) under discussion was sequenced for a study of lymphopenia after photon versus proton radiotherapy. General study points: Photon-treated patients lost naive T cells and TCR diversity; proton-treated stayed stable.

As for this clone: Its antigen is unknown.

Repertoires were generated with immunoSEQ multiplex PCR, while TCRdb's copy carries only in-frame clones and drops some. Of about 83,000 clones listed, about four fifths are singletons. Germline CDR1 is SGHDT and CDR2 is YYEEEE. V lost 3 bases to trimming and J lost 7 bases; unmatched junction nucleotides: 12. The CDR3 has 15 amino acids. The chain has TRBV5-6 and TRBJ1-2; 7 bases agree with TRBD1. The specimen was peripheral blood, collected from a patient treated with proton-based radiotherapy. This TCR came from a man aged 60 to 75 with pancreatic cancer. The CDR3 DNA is TGTGCCAGCAGCTACACCGGGACAGCTGACGTTGGCTACACCTTC. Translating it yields CASSYTGTADVGYTF.